This record concerns one T cell receptor (beta chain) sequence. Its specificity is not known. The CDR3 covers 14 residues. The germline gives CDR1 MDHEN, CDR2 SYDVKM. The ends were cut back, 5 bases at V and 4 bases at J, with 12 bases in the middle. This entry belongs to a study of T cell clones after liver transplantation. Study details: A pre-transplant mixed lymphocyte reaction with TCRbeta sequencing defined graft-donor-reactive clones followed in post-transplant blood.

Regarding the study as a whole: Low donor cell numbers restricted donor-reactive repertoire measurement in two subjects. Donor-reactive sequences fell more than third party-reactive ones, suggesting partial deletion.

Some clones are missing from TCRdb's copy, which holds only in-frame ones; the method was immunoSEQ multiplex PCR. The table includes 95,000 to 110,000 clones, under 90% detected once. This material consisted of CD4+ T cells from blood, taken approximately 45 months after liver transplant. This clonotype was sampled from a human patient who received a liver transplant. Some T cells here may be from the graft donor. The chain has TRBV28 and TRBJ1-3; a weak D match, TRBD1 (5 bases). The CDR3 DNA reads TGTGCCAGCAGTACGCAGGGACCAGGAAACACCATATATTTT. Translated, it gives CASSTQGPGNTIYF.